One and the same sample provided the 17 T cell receptor beta chains below, sequenced in a study of cytomegalovirus exposure and HLA in healthy donors. The primer mix had 60 Vbeta and 13 Jbeta primers. TCRdb keeps only in-frame clones here, not all; method: immunoSEQ multiplex PCR. The sample holds approximately 190,000 clones; 82% are singletons and the top ten take approximately 0.74%. Sequencing input: PBMCs. The receptors here all came from a woman between 18 and 29 years old in good health and CMV-seronegative.

Here the CDR3 DNA reads TGTGCCAGCAGTTTTGGGACAGATCTGATCACAGATACGCAGTATTTT. Translation: CASSFGTDLITDTQYF. The chain employs TRBV5-4 and TRBJ2-3; TRBD1 aligns across 7 bases. Germline values: CDR1 SGHNT, CDR2 YYREEE (reference sequence). The CDR3 spans 16 residues. The V segment lost 5 bases and the J segment 2 bases; nucleotides outside the gene matches: 11.

The chain couples TRBV28 to TRBJ2-2; 8 bases are shared with TRBD2. Germline lookup yields CDR1 MDHEN and CDR2 SYDVKM. The CDR3 is 15 amino acids. The V segment lost 7 bases and the J segment 4 bases; nucleotides outside the gene matches: 8. Written as DNA, the CDR3 is TGTGCCAGCATTACAGCGGGAGTGGGCACCGGGGAGCTGTTTTTT. Translation gives CASITAGVGTGELFF.

This clone was found once. This rearrangement joins TRBV11-2 to TRBJ2-7; possible D gene TRBD1, 6 bases. Germline assignment: CDR1 SGHAT and CDR2 FQNNGV. Trimming stripped 4 bases from V and 5 bases from J, with 18 bases between. The CDR3 totals 15 residues. The CDR3, as DNA: TGTGCCAGCAGCTCACGGGACACCACTATACACGAGCAGTACTTC. This sequence encodes CASSSRDTTIHEQYF.

This clone was seen once. This chain joins TRBV18 and TRBJ1-2; tentative D call: TRBD1 (5 bases). Trimming shortened V by 1 base and J by 4 bases, and 19 bases separated the two germline ends. The CDR3 contains 17 residues. Germline V lookup: CDR1 KGHSH, CDR2 LQKENI. The chain's CDR3 is CASSPLEGPGTLYGYTF. For the CDR3, the DNA is TGTGCCAGCTCACCACTCGAGGGACCTGGGACTCTCTATGGCTACACCTTC. The full variable domain, rest sourced from reference TRBV18 and TRBJ1-2, is NAGVMQNPRHLVRRRGQEARLRCSPMKGHSHVYWYRQLPEEGLKFMVYLQKENIIDESGMPKERFSAEFPKEGPSILRIQQVVRGDSAAYFCASSPLEGPGTLYGYTFGSGTRLTVV.

V gene TRBV2 combines with J gene TRBJ2-4; 7 bases are shared with TRBD1. CDR1 SNHLY and CDR2 FYNNEI come from the germline V gene. The CDR3 spans 14 residues. Trimming removed 8 bases from V and 2 bases from J; junction bases left unmatched: 6. The chain's CDR3 is CASRPGQTKNIQYF. The CDR3 DNA reads TGTGCCAGCCGACCGGGACAGACCAAAAACATTCAGTACTTC.

The V gene is TRBV28, the J gene TRBJ1-2; D may be TRBD1 (5 bases). Trimming pared 10 bases from V and 1 base from J, leaving 10 bases between. CDR1 MDHEN and CDR2 SYDVKM come from the germline V gene. The CDR3 totals 12 residues. CDR3 in DNA: TGTGCCACCAGGGAGAATAACTATGGCTACACCTTC. It yields the protein CATRENNYGYTF.

The sample holds a few counts of this clone. This chain connects TRBV28 to TRBJ2-5, with D possibly TRBD2 on 5 matching bases. CDR1 and CDR2 (germline): MDHEN, SYDVKM. V was clipped by 2 bases and J by 5 bases, with 18 bases between them. The CDR3 is 16 amino acids. The CDR3 sequence: CASSLSGSRDWETQYF. As DNA, the CDR3 is TGTGCCAGCAGTTTAAGCGGAAGTCGTGATTGGGAGACCCAGTACTTC.

The gene calls are TRBV5-1 and TRBJ2-7, with TRBD2 matching over 12 bases. V dropped 4 bases and J dropped 6; count of bases not matched to a gene: 5. CDR3 size: 14 residues. Germline values: CDR1 SGHRS, CDR2 YFSETQ. The DNA of the CDR3 is TGCGCCAGCAGCCTACGGGGACTAGCGGGCGAGCAGTACTTC. This encodes CASSLRGLAGEQYF.

CDR3 in DNA: TGTGCCAGCAACGATGGGAAAGGGGGCCTCGAGCAGTACTTC. Translated, it gives CASNDGKGGLEQYF. The gene calls are TRBV2 and TRBJ2-7; 7 nucleotides line up with TRBD1. V trimming: 7 bases; J trimming: 6 bases; junction bases outside the gene matches: 12. The CDR3 loop spans 14 amino acids. Germline loops: CDR1 SNHLY, CDR2 FYNNEI.

This chain uses TRBV5-1 with TRBJ2-1; 7 bases are a match to TRBD2. The CDR3 contains 17 residues. From germline, CDR1 is SGHRS and CDR2 YFSETQ. J lost 4 bases, V lost 6 bases, and 16 bases had no gene match. The CDR3 bases are TGCGCCAGCACCGAAGGTGTGCTGGCTAGCGGTTACAATGAGCAGTTCTTC. The encoded protein is CASTEGVLASGYNEQFF.

This clone has just one count. The chain has TRBV2 and TRBJ1-1, with a possible D match to TRBD1 (5 bases). The CDR3 has 15 amino acids. The ends were cut back, 6 bases at V and 4 bases at J, with 18 bases in the middle. The germline CDR1 and CDR2 sequences are SNHLY and FYNNEI. CDR3 amino acids: CASRIRNSGLTEAFF. The CDR3 region has the DNA TGTGCCAGCAGAATCAGAAATTCAGGGCTCACTGAAGCTTTCTTT.

The J gene is TRBJ1-1, the V gene TRBV10-1; perhaps TRBD1 as D (5 bases). The CDR3 covers 15 residues. From germline, CDR1 is WNHNN and CDR2 SYGVQD (reference sequence). V lost 0 bases, J lost 3 bases, and 11 bases lay in between. The CDR3 sequence: CASSESRRGYTEAFF. The CDR3 bases are TGCGCCAGCAGTGAGTCGCGGAGGGGCTACACTGAAGCTTTCTTT.

The chain has TRBV9 and TRBJ2-5; 12 nucleotides line up with TRBD2. This CDR3 spans 14 amino acids. Trimming cost V 4 bases and J 5 bases; bases outside gene matches: 3. Germline assignment: CDR1 SGDLS and CDR2 YYNGEE. In DNA, the CDR3 is TGTGCCAGCAGCCCAACTAGCGGGGGGGAGACCCAGTACTTC. Translated: CASSPTSGGETQYF.

The V and J genes are TRBV9 and TRBJ2-5; no firm D call. Germline V gene lookup returns CDR1 SGDLS and CDR2 YYNGEE. V was pared by 3 bases and J by 2 bases, with 11 bases between. The length of the CDR3 is 14 residues. This CDR3 reads CASSERGSQETQYF. The CDR3 nucleotides read TGTGCCAGCAGCGAAAGAGGCAGTCAAGAGACCCAGTACTTC.

The rearrangement joins TRBV13 to TRBJ1-1; tentative D call: TRBD1 (6 bases). Looked up from germline, CDR1 is PRHDT and CDR2 is FYEKMQ (reference sequence). This CDR3 is 17 amino acids long. Trimming left V 3 bases short and J 2 bases short, with 19 bases between. CDR3 region: CASSLRGANGGNTEAFF. The DNA for the CDR3 is TGTGCCAGCAGCTTGCGGGGGGCGAATGGTGGAAACACTGAAGCTTTCTTT. The whole variable domain, remainder taken from reference TRBV13 and TRBJ1-1, is AAGVIQSPRHLIKEKRETATLKCYPIPRHDTVYWYQQGPGQDPQFLISFYEKMQSDKGSIPDRFSAQQFSDYHSELNMSSLELGDSALYFCASSLRGANGGNTEAFFGQGTRLTVV.

V usage is TRBV15 and J usage is TRBJ2-3, with TRBD2 matching 9 bases. The CDR3 has 17 residues. Trimming removed 0 bases from V and 6 bases from J; junction bases left unmatched: 10. CDR1 and CDR2 from the germline V gene are LNHNV and YYDKDF (reference sequence). CDR3 loop: CATSRDLNSGRGDTQYF. CDR3 in DNA: TGTGCCACCAGCAGAGATCTGAATAGCGGGAGAGGTGATACGCAGTATTTT.

V gene TRBV5-1 combines with J gene TRBJ1-6; 8 bases align to TRBD1. There are 16 residues in the CDR3. Trimming cost V 0 bases and J 8 bases; bases outside gene matches: 7. Per germline, CDR1 SGHRS and CDR2 YFSETQ. The CDR3 protein is CASSLDGQGRDSPLHF. The CDR3 DNA follows: TGCGCCAGCAGCTTGGATGGACAGGGAAGGGATTCACCCCTCCACTTT.